The 15 T cell receptor beta chains reported below all come from one sample, sequenced in a study of cytomegalovirus exposure and HLA in healthy donors. Primers: 60 Vbeta forward and 13 Jbeta reverse. TCRdb's table, derived via immunoSEQ multiplex PCR, lists solely in-frame clones and lacks some. The sample contains 150,000 to 200,000 clones, 82% of which appear only once. The sample comprised PBMCs. Receptor source: a male donor in good health and CMV-seronegative.

The CDR3 protein is CASSLRQGGTRGNQPQHF. For the CDR3, the DNA is TGTGCCAGCAGTTTACGTCAGGGAGGTACGCGGGGCAATCAGCCCCAGCATTTT. This chain links TRBV28 with TRBJ1-5, with a possible D match to TRBD1 (5 bases). V was shortened by 2 bases and J by 2 bases, with 19 bases between the two germline ends. CDR1 MDHEN and CDR2 SYDVKM come from the germline V gene. The CDR3 runs to 18 residues.

V is TRBV19 and J is TRBJ2-1, with 13 nucleotides matching TRBD2. CDR1 is LNHDA and CDR2 is SQIVND in the germline V gene (reference sequence). V trimming: 2 bases; J trimming: 2 bases; junction bases outside the gene matches: 9. The CDR3 extends over 19 amino acids. The CDR3 reads CASSIIRTSGSGTYNEQFF. The CDR3 nucleotides read TGTGCCAGTAGTATAATCAGGACTAGCGGGAGTGGAACCTACAATGAGCAGTTCTTC. Looking up the rest from reference TRBV19 and TRBJ2-1 gives the full variable domain: DGGITQSPKYLFRKEGQNVTLSCEQNLNHDAMYWYRQDPGQGLRLIYYSQIVNDFQKGDIAEGYSVSREKKESFPLTVTSAQKNPTAFYLCASSIIRTSGSGTYNEQFFGPGTRLTVL.

The chain combines TRBV29-1 with TRBJ2-6; unclear D gene. Germline assignment: CDR1 SQVTM and CDR2 ANQGSEA. The V and J ends lost 5 bases and 3 bases respectively, with 2 bases between them. This CDR3 is 11 amino acids long. CDR3 loop: CSVYGANVLTF. The CDR3 coding sequence is TGCAGCGTTTATGGGGCCAACGTCCTGACTTTC.

J is TRBJ2-7 and V is TRBV18; TRBD1 might be the D (6 bases). V shed 4 bases and J shed 0 bases, with 10 bases lying between them. Germline assignment: CDR1 KGHSH and CDR2 LQKENI. The CDR3 contains 14 residues. The DNA for the CDR3 is TGTGCCAGCTCACTCCGACAGGCCTCCTACGAGCAGTACTTC. Amino acid sequence: CASSLRQASYEQYF. Using reference TRBV18 and TRBJ2-7 for the parts outside the CDR3, the full variable domain is NAGVMQNPRHLVRRRGQEARLRCSPMKGHSHVYWYRQLPEEGLKFMVYLQKENIIDESGMPKERFSAEFPKEGPSILRIQQVVRGDSAAYFCASSLRQASYEQYFGPGTRLTVT.

The CDR3: CATSRTPTGLAGERETQYF. Written as DNA, the CDR3 is TGTGCCACCAGCAGAACCCCGACCGGACTAGCGGGGGAGAGAGAGACCCAGTACTTC. V gene TRBV15 combines with J gene TRBJ2-5, with 13 bases fitting TRBD2. From germline, CDR1 is LNHNV and CDR2 YYDKDF (reference sequence). V trimming: 2 bases; J trimming: 4 bases; junction bases outside the gene matches: 13. This CDR3 is built from 19 residues.

This sequence joins TRBV5-1 and TRBJ2-1; 7 bases align to TRBD1. This CDR3 is 16 amino acids long. CDR1 is SGHRS and CDR2 is YFSETQ in the germline V gene. The ends lost 0 bases at V and 1 base at J; junction bases unmatched: 4. CDR3 sequence: CASSLGSTGSYNEQFF. The CDR3 DNA reads as TGCGCCAGCAGCTTGGGTTCGACAGGGTCCTACAATGAGCAGTTCTTC.

This chain uses TRBV5-4 with TRBJ2-7; perhaps TRBD2 as D (5 bases). Germline V CDR1 and CDR2: SGHNT, YYREEE (reference sequence). The V end lost 4 bases, the J end lost 6 bases, and 23 bases lay between the germline ends. The CDR3 loop spans 16 amino acids. The CDR3 nucleotides are TGTGCCAGCAGCCCAGGAAACGTGCGCCTCGCGGGCGAGCAGTACTTC. It translates to CASSPGNVRLAGEQYF.

The J gene is TRBJ2-1, the V gene TRBV6-5; the D gene is possibly TRBD1 (6 bases). This CDR3 spans 15 amino acids. Deletions cut 5 bases from V and 6 bases from J, with 17 bases between. The V gene's germline CDR1 is MNHEY and CDR2 SVGAGI. CDR3 in amino acids: CASSRDISTGNEQFF. The DNA for the CDR3 is TGTGCCAGCAGTCGGGACATATCGACGGGCAATGAGCAGTTCTTC.

J is TRBJ2-1 and V is TRBV11-2; no reliable D call. Germline CDR1 SGHAT, CDR2 FQNNGV. The CDR3 length is 13 residues. Between the trimmed V and J ends, which lost 4 bases and 9 bases, there was a span of 13 bases. CDR3 nucleotides: TGTGCCAGCAGCTCCCCCGTACCGGGTGAGCAGTTCTTC. Translated, it gives CASSSPVPGEQFF.

The chain employs TRBV28 and TRBJ2-1; 7 bases fit TRBD2. The CDR3 sequence is 11 residues long. CDR1 MDHEN and CDR2 SYDVKM come from the germline V gene. With 3 bases clipped from V and 10 bases from J, the junction kept 0 bases outside the gene matches. The CDR3 coding sequence is TGTGCCAGCAGTTTGCGGGGGGAGCAGTTCTTC. Translated: CASSLRGEQFF. The complete variable domain, with remaining parts taken from reference TRBV28 and TRBJ2-1, reads DVKVTQSSRYLVKRTGEKVFLECVQDMDHENMFWYRQDPGLGLRLIYFSYDVKMKEKGDIPEGYSVSREKKERFSLILESASTNQTSMYLCASSLRGEQFFGPGTRLTVL.

This clone was counted once. The chain links TRBV30 to TRBJ2-5; TRBD1 aligns across 9 bases. The CDR3 is made up of 12 amino acids. V trimming: 5 bases; J trimming: 9 bases; junction bases outside the gene matches: 7. Germline V lookup: CDR1 GTSNPN, CDR2 SVGIG (reference sequence). CDR3 in amino acids: CAWLQGAGAQYF. The CDR3 DNA reads TGTGCCTGGCTACAGGGGGCGGGGGCCCAGTACTTC.

This clone appeared a few times. The chain joins TRBV14 to TRBJ1-6, with 11 bases lining up with TRBD1. This CDR3 spans 17 amino acids. The V gene end was trimmed by 4 bases and the J gene end by 12 bases; junction bases not matched to a gene: 14. Germline CDR1 reads SGHDN; CDR2 reads FVKESK. CDR3 sequence reads: CASSRRLGDRGLEPLHF. CDR3 sequence (DNA): TGTGCCAGCAGCCGTCGATTGGGGGACAGGGGGTTGGAACCCCTCCACTTT.

The rearrangement links TRBV7-9 to TRBJ1-1, with TRBD1 identical over 7 bases. CDR3 length: 14 amino acids. The germline V gene has CDR1 SEHNR and CDR2 FQNEAQ (reference sequence). V was clipped by 5 bases and J by 0 bases; unmatched bases: 3. The CDR3: CASSAGGMNTEAFF. The CDR3 region has the DNA TGTGCCAGCAGCGCAGGGGGGATGAACACTGAAGCTTTCTTT.

The V call is TRBV5-1, the J call TRBJ2-1, with 11 bases aligning to TRBD1. Germline V gene data show CDR1 as SGHRS and CDR2 as YFSETQ. The CDR3 has 15 amino acids. The V segment lost 2 bases and the J segment 6 bases; nucleotides outside the gene matches: 4. CDR3 bases: TGCGCCAGCAGCTTAGGACAGGGGGCCGTCAATGAGCAGTTCTTC. This sequence encodes CASSLGQGAVNEQFF.

The genes are TRBV4-3 and TRBJ2-5, with no clear D. CDR1 is LGHNA and CDR2 is YSLEER in the germline V gene. V was pared by 0 bases and J by 1 base, with 9 bases between. This CDR3 spans 15 amino acids. As DNA, the CDR3 is TGCGCCAGCAGCCAAGATTGGGCAGGCCAAGAGACCCAGTACTTC. Translating gives CASSQDWAGQETQYF.